This T cell receptor (beta chain) was recorded in a study of technical replicates of blood from four donors (dated 2017 in TCRdb). The protocol used for the library was the immunoSEQ multiplex PCR assay. TCRdb took this table from immuneACCESS and kept in-frame rearrangements with V and J called. Such tables lack part of the clones; where checked against another copy, unresolved V genes explain under half of the gap, and the rest is unexplained. The sample table shows around 16,000 clones, and 82% are seen once. Over 9.5% of the sample is in the top ten clones. Concerning this clone: The antigen this receptor binds is unknown. Base quality data are lacking; no much larger clone is found one base away.

From a lookup of the germline V gene (reference sequence), CDR1 and CDR2 are LNHDA and SQIVND. Compared with germline, V lacks 10 bases and J lacks 0 bases; bases without a gene match: 10. The CDR3, from cysteine to phenylalanine, totals 16 residues. Only CDR3 DNA is held: 48 bases, read in frame from base 1. The material sequenced was PBMCs. The origin of this receptor is a human donor in good health. Some clones in this sample may be carry-over from other donors' samples. The rearranged segments are TRBV19 and TRBJ1-3, and 9 junctional nucleotides match TRBD1. The CDR3 protein sequence reads: CATNLGQGLSGNTIYF. The sequenced DNA is TGTGCCACCAATTTGGGACAGGGCCTCTCTGGAAACACCATATATTTT.